This T cell receptor (beta chain) was retrieved from a study of regulatory T cells in long-lasting Graves disease. Study findings and constraints: In persistent patients, shared public clonotypes (over 2,500) outnumbered those in new patients (around 1,000). It was possible that the small sample size reduced accuracy.

Investigators prepared the TCR beta libraries by applying iRepertoire HTBI primers and Arm-PCR of CDR3 regions. Using its own MiXCR run on the multiplex PCR reads, TCRdb lists one record per CDR3 protein. In the table there are about 620,000 distinct CDR3 sequences, roughly 15% of which are singletons. Germline-derived CDR1 and CDR2 are MNHNS and SASEGT. The V gene end was trimmed by 7 bases and the J gene end by 2 bases; junction bases not matched to a gene: 7. The CDR3 consists of 15 residues. This clonotype was counted at least ten times. No antigen is known for it. Specified time point: newly diagnosed GD, antithyroid drugs for less than 3 months. Preparation of the TCR library used RNA extracted from PBMCs. These same data were also listed under a study on T cells in Graves' hyperthyroidism and ophthalmopathy. Per that study: First-round RT-PCR of the TCR CDR3 relied on the HTBI primer set.

This sequence was found in a woman in her twenties or thirties with Graves disease. The sample was peripheral blood mononuclear cells (PBMCs), taken at new diagnosis, from a patient treated with antithyroid drugs. This chain joins TRBV6-1 and TRBJ2-7; 11 nucleotides line up with TRBD2. Here the CDR3 reads CASIRTSGPTYEQYF. The DNA of the CDR3 is TGTGCCAGCATCCGGACTAGCGGGCCCACCTACGAGCAGTACTTC.